Below, one T cell receptor (beta chain) is given with its context. The data originate from a study of shared clonotypes between healthy human individuals. Replicate PCRs were loaded with about 300 ng DNA from unsorted PBMC, around 30,000 T cell genomes. Assay: immunoSEQ multiplex PCR; the TCRdb copy retains only in-frame clones and omits some. The data show nearly 500,000 clones, 76% seen once. The CDR3 covers 21 residues. Per germline, CDR1 LGHNA and CDR2 YSLEER. V lost 0 bases to trimming and J lost 1 base; unmatched junction nucleotides: 17. The source is a woman aged 35 to 49 in good health. Some clones in this sample may be carry-over from other donors' samples. This chain links TRBV4-3 with TRBJ2-2, with 7 bases identical to TRBD2. The sample taken for sequencing was PBMCs. The CDR3 sequence: CASSQDPPAGTHPQNTGELFF. CDR3 DNA: TGCGCCAGCAGCCAAGATCCCCCAGCGGGAACCCACCCGCAGAACACCGGGGAGCTGTTTTTT.